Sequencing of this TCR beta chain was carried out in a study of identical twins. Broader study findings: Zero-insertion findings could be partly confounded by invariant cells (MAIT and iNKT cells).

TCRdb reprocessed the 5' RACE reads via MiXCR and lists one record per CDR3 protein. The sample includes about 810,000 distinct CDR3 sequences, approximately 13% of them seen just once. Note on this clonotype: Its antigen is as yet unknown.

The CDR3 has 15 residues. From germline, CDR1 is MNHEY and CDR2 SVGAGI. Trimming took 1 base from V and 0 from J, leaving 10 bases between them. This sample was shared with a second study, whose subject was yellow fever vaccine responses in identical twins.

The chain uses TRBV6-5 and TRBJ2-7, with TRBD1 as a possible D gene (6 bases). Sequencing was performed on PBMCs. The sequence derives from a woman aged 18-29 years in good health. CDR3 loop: CASSYLQGYSYEQYF. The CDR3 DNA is TGTGCCAGCAGTTACTTGCAGGGGTACTCCTACGAGCAGTACTTC.